The sequence of this T cell receptor (beta chain) was determined in a study of blood T cells in healthy people across ages. A J-beta primer mix and a sample-barcoded 5' primer were used in a second PCR of roughly 7 to 12 cycles. TCRdb re-derived calls from the 5' RACE reads in MiXCR, one entry per CDR3 protein. The sample lists hundreds of thousands of distinct CDR3 sequences, 35% to 50% occurring once. Isolated PBMCs totaled at least 7 million in each sample. In germline, CDR1 is SGHTA, CDR2 FQGNSA. Between the trimmed V and J ends, which lost 1 base and 5 bases, there was a span of 12 bases. The CDR3 consists of 15 residues.

The sequencing input was blood. This TCR came from a man older than 75 in good health. The rearrangement uses TRBV7-2 and TRBJ2-1; D is possibly TRBD1 (5 bases). The CDR3 coding sequence is TGTGCCAGCAGCTTAGTGGGGCAGATAAACAATGAGCAGTTCTTC. As protein: CASSLVGQINNEQFF.